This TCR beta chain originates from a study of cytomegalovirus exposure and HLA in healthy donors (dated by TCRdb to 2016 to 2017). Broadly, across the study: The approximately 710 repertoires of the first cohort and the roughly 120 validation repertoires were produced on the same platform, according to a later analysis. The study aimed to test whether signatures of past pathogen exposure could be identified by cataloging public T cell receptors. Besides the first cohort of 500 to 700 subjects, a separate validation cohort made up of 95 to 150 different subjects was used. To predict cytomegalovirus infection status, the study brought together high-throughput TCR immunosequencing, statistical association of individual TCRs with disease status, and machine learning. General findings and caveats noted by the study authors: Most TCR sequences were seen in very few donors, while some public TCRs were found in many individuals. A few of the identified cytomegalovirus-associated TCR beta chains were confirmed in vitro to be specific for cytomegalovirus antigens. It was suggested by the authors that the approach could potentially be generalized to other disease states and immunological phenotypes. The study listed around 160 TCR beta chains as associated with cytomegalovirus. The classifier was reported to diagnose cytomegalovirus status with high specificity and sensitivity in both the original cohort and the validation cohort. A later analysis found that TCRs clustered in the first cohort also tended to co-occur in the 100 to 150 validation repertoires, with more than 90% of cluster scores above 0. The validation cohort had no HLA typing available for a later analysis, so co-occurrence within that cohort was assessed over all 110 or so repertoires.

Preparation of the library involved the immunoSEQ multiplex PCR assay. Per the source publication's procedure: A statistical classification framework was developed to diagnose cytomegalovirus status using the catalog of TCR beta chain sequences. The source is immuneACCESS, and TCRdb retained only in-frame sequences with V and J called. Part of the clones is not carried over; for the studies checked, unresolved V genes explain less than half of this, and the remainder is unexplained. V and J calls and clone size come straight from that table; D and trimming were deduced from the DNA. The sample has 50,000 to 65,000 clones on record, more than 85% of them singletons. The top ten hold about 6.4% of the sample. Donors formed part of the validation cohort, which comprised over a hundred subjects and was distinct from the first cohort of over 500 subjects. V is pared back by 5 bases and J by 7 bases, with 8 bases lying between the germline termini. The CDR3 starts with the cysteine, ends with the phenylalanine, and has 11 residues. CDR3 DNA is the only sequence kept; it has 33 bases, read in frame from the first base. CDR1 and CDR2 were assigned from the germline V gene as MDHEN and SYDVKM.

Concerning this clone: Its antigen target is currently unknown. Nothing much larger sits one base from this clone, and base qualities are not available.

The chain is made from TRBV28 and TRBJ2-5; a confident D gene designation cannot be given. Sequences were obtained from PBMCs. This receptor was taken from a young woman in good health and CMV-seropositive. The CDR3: CASSLTSTQYF. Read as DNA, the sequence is TGTGCCAGCAGTCTGACATCGACCCAGTACTTC.